This T cell receptor (beta chain) stems from a study of graft-versus-host responses after intestinal transplantation. Study in general: Once they had received anti-thymocyte globulin induction, all recipients took tacrolimus and steroids for approximately 3 years. Points from the study as a whole: Where graft-donor T cell macrochimerism was present, patients had high graft-versus-host to host-versus-graft clonal ratios in allografts.

Cell sorting after the reaction yielded proliferating CFSE-low CD3+CD4+ and CD3+CD8+ responders. From germline, CDR1 is MRHNA and CDR2 SNTAGT. This CDR3 region has 15 residues. The V gene end was trimmed by 2 bases and the J gene end by 4 bases; junction bases not matched to a gene: 5. The protocol was immunoSEQ multiplex PCR, while the TCRdb copy is restricted to in-frame clones and leaves out a portion. Among approximately 9,000 clones listed, roughly 27% were seen once. Specimen: alloreactive CD4+ T cells from a mixed lymphocyte reaction culture, collected before intestinal transplant. Subset reported: CFSE-low proliferating T cells sorted from approximately six-day pre-transplant mixed lymphocyte reaction (GvH or HvG direction). The V call is TRBV6-4, the J call TRBJ2-5; 9 nucleotides line up with TRBD2. This receptor was taken from a human patient who received an intestinal transplant. CDR3 DNA: TGTGCCAGCAGTGACATAGCGGGAGAGAGAGAGACCCAGTACTTC. It encodes CASSDIAGERETQYF.